What follows is one T cell receptor (beta chain) and its context. The antigen it recognizes is unknown. No per-base quality is available; no much larger clone lies one base away. TCRbeta CDR3 regions were amplified from genomic DNA by means of the immunoSEQ Assay, a bias-controlled multiplex PCR. Under the source paper's analysis protocol: The number of nucleated cells in each sample was estimated from the amplification of reference gene primers within the assay. To quantify the absolute abundance of each unique TCRbeta CDR3 rearrangement, sequence reads were collapsed and filtered. For each sample, productive Simpson clonality was calculated as the square root of Simpson's diversity index over productive rearrangements. TCRdb carries this immuneACCESS record with in-frame sequences only. Its versions omit some clonotypes, under half of them owing to an unresolved V gene in the studies checked, with the rest unexplained. That table supplies the V and J calls and clone size; D and trimming were determined from the DNA. The sample includes 200,000 or so clones, with 70% to 85% observed a single time. The biggest ten clones account for about 2.3% of the sample.

The sample comes from a study of blood T cell repertoires in COVID-19 (dated by TCRdb to about 2020). Regarding the complete study: Samples from collaborators originated in the United States, Italy and Spain and spanned both the acute and convalescent phases of COVID-19. The prospective study material was composed of cDNA or gDNA derived from T cells, B-cell-depleted T cells, or PBMCs. Subjects who had been exposed to COVID-19, were actively infected with it, or had recovered from it provided the deeply sampled blood TCRbeta repertoires that made up the dataset. The repertoires were released in a freely available public database intended as a resource for research on the immune response to SARS-CoV-2. Samples were obtained from the ongoing ImmuneRACE study (first 160 participants) and from about 1,300 subjects provided by 6 global collaborators. Sample metadata almost always included a de-identified subject ID, COVID-19 status, age in years and sex. Where available, HLA class I and class II types were taken from metadata supplied by the sample provider and were not determined by assay-based typing. The paper's findings and limits, for the study overall: How much clinical and demographic metadata was included differed by source and by participant, and the metadata was provided uncurated.

Samples from volunteer blood donors who had recovered from COVID-19 were contributed by a second Seattle source. The collaborating institutions used their own protocols to collect whole blood in K2EDTA tubes. For TCRbeta analysis, collaborators shipped samples in one of three forms: frozen whole blood, isolated PBMCs, or DNA extracted from either of those sample types. This TCR derives from a man aged 35-49 years who had recovered from COVID-19. The sequenced material came from peripheral blood.

In nucleotide form, the sequence is TGCGCCAGCAGCCAAACTAGCACGAGCTCCTACGAGCAGTACTTC. This yields the protein CASSQTSTSSYEQYF. The rearranged segments are TRBV4-1 and TRBJ2-7, with TRBD2 perhaps the D gene, on 6 matching bases. V lost 2 bases and J lost 0 bases; the stretch between them is 11 bases long. CDR1 MGHRA and CDR2 YSYEKL are derived from the germline V gene. CDR3 length: 15 amino acids, cysteine to phenylalanine. Here the CDR3 DNA is all that survives: 45 bases in frame from base 1.